These T cell receptor beta chains were read from a single sample in a study of cytomegalovirus exposure and HLA in healthy donors. The data were produced by immunoSEQ multiplex PCR, yet TCRdb's version contains in-frame clones alone and is incomplete. The table includes 120,000 to 150,000 clones, roughly 79% detected once. Sequencing used PBMCs. The receptors stem from a male donor in good health and CMV-seronegative. Each CDR3 is given with its conserved first and last residue. The D gene is left open where the match is weak. Where a row states a size, it is once, few, many or the class of an expanded clone; other rows omit it.

v_call: TRBV4-1; j_call: TRBJ1-2; d_call: TRBD1; clone_size: NA; cdr3_aa: CASSPTGAGGYTF; cdr3_nt: TGCGCCAGCAGCCCCACAGGGGCGGGTGGCTACACCTTC
v_call: TRBV15; j_call: TRBJ2-7; d_call: TRBD2; clone_size: NA; cdr3_aa: CATSQGLAGSYEQYF; cdr3_nt: TGTGCCACCAGCCAGGGACTAGCGGGGTCCTACGAGCAGTACTTC
v_call: TRBV5-4; j_call: TRBJ1-1; d_call: NA; clone_size: NA; cdr3_aa: CASSPGLNTEAFF; cdr3_nt: TGTGCCAGCAGCCCCGGGTTGAACACTGAAGCTTTCTTT
v_call: TRBV7-2; j_call: TRBJ2-1; d_call: NA; clone_size: NA; cdr3_aa: CASSLAVTGFGDNEQFF; cdr3_nt: TGTGCCAGCAGCTTAGCGGTCACAGGGTTTGGGGACAATGAGCAGTTCTTC
v_call: TRBV9; j_call: TRBJ1-4; d_call: NA; clone_size: NA; cdr3_aa: CASSVSGSNEKLFF; cdr3_nt: TGTGCCAGCAGCGTATCAGGTTCTAATGAAAAACTGTTTTTT
v_call: TRBV2; j_call: TRBJ1-2; d_call: NA; clone_size: NA; cdr3_aa: CASSLRGGGGHNYGYTF; cdr3_nt: TGTGCCAGCAGTTTACGTGGGGGGGGCGGACATAACTATGGCTACACCTTC
v_call: TRBV9; j_call: TRBJ2-1; d_call: NA; clone_size: NA; cdr3_aa: CASSPSGNEQFF; cdr3_nt: TGTGCCAGCAGCCCCTCGGGTAATGAGCAGTTCTTC
v_call: TRBV4-2; j_call: TRBJ1-1; d_call: NA; clone_size: NA; cdr3_aa: CASSQGLGDFGQNTEAFF; cdr3_nt: TGTGCCAGCAGCCAAGGATTAGGGGACTTCGGACAGAACACTGAAGCTTTCTTT
v_call: TRBV2; j_call: TRBJ1-4; d_call: TRBD1; clone_size: NA; cdr3_aa: CASRPEQGEIEKLFF; cdr3_nt: TGTGCCAGCCGCCCAGAACAGGGGGAAATCGAAAAACTGTTTTTT
v_call: TRBV29-1; j_call: TRBJ1-4; d_call: NA; clone_size: NA; cdr3_aa: CSVESPGDLNEKLFF; cdr3_nt: TGCAGCGTTGAAAGCCCAGGGGACCTTAATGAAAAACTGTTTTTT
v_call: TRBV6-4; j_call: TRBJ2-2; d_call: TRBD1; clone_size: NA; cdr3_aa: CASSEVRQGLKSGELFF; cdr3_nt: TGTGCCAGCAGTGAGGTCCGACAGGGGCTAAAGAGCGGGGAGCTGTTTTTT
v_call: TRBV19; j_call: TRBJ1-5; d_call: NA; clone_size: NA; cdr3_aa: CASSLSPMGRYQPQHF; cdr3_nt: TGTGCCAGTAGTCTTAGCCCCATGGGGAGGTATCAGCCCCAGCATTTT
v_call: TRBV5-1; j_call: TRBJ2-5; d_call: TRBD1; clone_size: NA; cdr3_aa: CASSTIGTVLQETQYF; cdr3_nt: TGCGCCAGCAGCACGATCGGGACAGTTCTCCAAGAGACCCAGTACTTC
v_call: TRBV5-6; j_call: TRBJ1-1; d_call: NA; clone_size: once; cdr3_aa: CASSFTGNTEAFF; cdr3_nt: TGTGCCAGCAGCTTTACAGGGAACACTGAAGCTTTCTTT
v_call: TRBV9; j_call: TRBJ2-1; d_call: NA; clone_size: NA; cdr3_aa: CASSVEREIYNEQFF; cdr3_nt: TGTGCCAGCAGCGTAGAGAGAGAGATCTACAATGAGCAGTTCTTC
v_call: TRBV30; j_call: TRBJ1-2; d_call: TRBD1; clone_size: NA; cdr3_aa: CAWTSSYRGRMGYGYTF; cdr3_nt: TGTGCCTGGACATCTAGCTACAGGGGTAGAATGGGCTATGGCTACACCTTC
v_call: TRBV5-1; j_call: TRBJ2-7; d_call: TRBD2; clone_size: NA; cdr3_aa: CASSLQREGREQYF; cdr3_nt: TGCGCCAGCAGCTTGCAGCGGGAGGGCCGCGAGCAGTACTTC
v_call: TRBV5-1; j_call: TRBJ2-7; d_call: NA; clone_size: NA; cdr3_aa: CASSLGTGEAKQYF; cdr3_nt: TGCGCCAGCAGCTTGGGGACGGGAGAGGCTAAGCAGTACTTC
v_call: TRBV7-7; j_call: TRBJ2-2; d_call: TRBD1; clone_size: once; cdr3_aa: CASSLGGVINTGELFF; cdr3_nt: TGTGCTAGCAGCTTAGGGGGCGTCATCAACACCGGGGAGCTGTTTTTT
v_call: TRBV10-2; j_call: TRBJ2-5; d_call: TRBD2; clone_size: once; cdr3_aa: CASSLAGDGETQYF; cdr3_nt: TGCGCCAGCAGTCTAGCGGGGGATGGTGAGACCCAGTACTTC
v_call: TRBV7-8; j_call: TRBJ2-4; d_call: TRBD1; clone_size: NA; cdr3_aa: CASSQEGGTGHPLAKNIQYF; cdr3_nt: TGTGCCAGCAGCCAGGAGGGAGGGACAGGGCACCCTCTAGCCAAAAACATTCAGTACTTC
v_call: TRBV19; j_call: TRBJ2-7; d_call: NA; clone_size: NA; cdr3_aa: CASSPQWGVDSYEQYF; cdr3_nt: TGTGCCAGTAGTCCGCAATGGGGAGTGGACTCCTACGAGCAGTACTTC
v_call: TRBV7-2; j_call: TRBJ1-2; d_call: TRBD1; clone_size: NA; cdr3_aa: CASSYDRVNGYTF; cdr3_nt: TGTGCCAGCAGTTACGACAGGGTTAATGGCTACACCTTC
v_call: TRBV7-2; j_call: TRBJ2-3; d_call: TRBD2; clone_size: NA; cdr3_aa: CASRTTAGEADTQYF; cdr3_nt: TGTGCCAGCAGAACAACGGCGGGGGAAGCAGATACGCAGTATTTT
v_call: TRBV9; j_call: TRBJ1-6; d_call: TRBD1; clone_size: NA; cdr3_aa: CASSVDTGGSYNSPLHF; cdr3_nt: TGTGCCAGCAGCGTAGACACAGGGGGCTCCTATAATTCACCCCTCCACTTT